This TCR beta chain comes out of a study of regulatory T cells. A couple of CD3G-deficient patients had more severe autoimmunity; all had some. Patients, 2 to 39 years old, had expanded memory T-cell proportions. The PCR used 52 TRBV and 13 TRBJ primers. Using immunoSEQ multiplex PCR, the repertoire was profiled, and TCRdb retains in-frame clones only, with some absent. Of tens of thousands of clones in the sample, 93% are singletons; the top ten hold around 3.4%. Of note for this clone: Its antigen is not known.

Findings and caveats of the study: Patient CD8+ T cells trended nonsignificantly toward lower Shannon entropy than control CD8+ cells. Skewed V and J usage and few unique V-J pairs marked patient repertoires, most in Tregs.

V was cut by 2 bases and J by 7 bases, with 11 bases left in between. Germline loops: CDR1 SEHNR, CDR2 FQNEAQ (reference sequence). The CDR3 has 13 amino acids. This TCR was recovered from a child aged 2 to 9 with CD3G deficiency. What was sequenced was CD8+ T cells sorted from blood. The genes are TRBV7-9 and TRBJ2-5; no definite D call. CDR3 region: CASSLSPGRTQYF. The CDR3 DNA reads as TGTGCCAGCAGCTTATCCCCTGGGCGGACCCAGTACTTC. Supplemented by reference TRBV7-9 and TRBJ2-5, the full variable domain reads DTGVSQNPRHKITKRGQNVTFRCDPISEHNRLYWYRQTLGQGPEFLTYFQNEAQLEKSRLLSDRFSAERPKGSFSTLEIQRTEQGDSAMYLCASSLSPGRTQYFGPGTRLLVL.